The sequence of this T cell receptor beta chain was determined in a study of blood T cell repertoires in COVID-19. Trimming left V 4 bases short and J 8 bases short, with 12 bases between. Per germline, CDR1 SGHTS and CDR2 YDEGEE. The CDR3 runs to 12 residues. Libraries were prepared by immunoSEQ multiplex PCR; TCRdb keeps only in-frame clonotypes and omits some of them. The table has 110,000 or so clones, approximately 79% seen once. The TCR was taken from a man over 45 with acute or convalescent COVID-19. This chain links TRBV5-8 with TRBJ1-2; D may be TRBD1 (6 bases). Input material: peripheral blood. The CDR3 DNA sequence: TGTGCCAGCAGCCGGACAGTAGCGGGCTACACCTTC. It translates to CASSRTVAGYTF.